These 2 T cell receptor beta chains were all obtained from the same sample, sequenced in a study of CXCR3-negative and CXCR3-positive naive CD8 T cells. UMI-labeled 5' RACE yielded the TRB cDNA libraries. TCRdb re-analyzed the 5' RACE reads; it lists each CDR3 protein once, without DNA. The listing records roughly 40,000 distinct CDR3 sequences. The source material was memory CD8+ T cells from blood. The receptors shown here come from a human donor in good health. Some clones in this sample may be carry-over from other donors' samples.

This chain joins TRBV7-2 and TRBJ2-6. Germline assignment: CDR1 SGHTA and CDR2 FQGNSA. This CDR3 has 16 residues. This CDR3 reads CASSTPQGSRANVLTF.

J is TRBJ2-1 and V is TRBV27. The CDR3 totals 13 residues. The germline V gene encodes CDR1 MNHEY and CDR2 SMNVEV (reference sequence). This chain's CDR3 is CASSLFIGNEQFF.